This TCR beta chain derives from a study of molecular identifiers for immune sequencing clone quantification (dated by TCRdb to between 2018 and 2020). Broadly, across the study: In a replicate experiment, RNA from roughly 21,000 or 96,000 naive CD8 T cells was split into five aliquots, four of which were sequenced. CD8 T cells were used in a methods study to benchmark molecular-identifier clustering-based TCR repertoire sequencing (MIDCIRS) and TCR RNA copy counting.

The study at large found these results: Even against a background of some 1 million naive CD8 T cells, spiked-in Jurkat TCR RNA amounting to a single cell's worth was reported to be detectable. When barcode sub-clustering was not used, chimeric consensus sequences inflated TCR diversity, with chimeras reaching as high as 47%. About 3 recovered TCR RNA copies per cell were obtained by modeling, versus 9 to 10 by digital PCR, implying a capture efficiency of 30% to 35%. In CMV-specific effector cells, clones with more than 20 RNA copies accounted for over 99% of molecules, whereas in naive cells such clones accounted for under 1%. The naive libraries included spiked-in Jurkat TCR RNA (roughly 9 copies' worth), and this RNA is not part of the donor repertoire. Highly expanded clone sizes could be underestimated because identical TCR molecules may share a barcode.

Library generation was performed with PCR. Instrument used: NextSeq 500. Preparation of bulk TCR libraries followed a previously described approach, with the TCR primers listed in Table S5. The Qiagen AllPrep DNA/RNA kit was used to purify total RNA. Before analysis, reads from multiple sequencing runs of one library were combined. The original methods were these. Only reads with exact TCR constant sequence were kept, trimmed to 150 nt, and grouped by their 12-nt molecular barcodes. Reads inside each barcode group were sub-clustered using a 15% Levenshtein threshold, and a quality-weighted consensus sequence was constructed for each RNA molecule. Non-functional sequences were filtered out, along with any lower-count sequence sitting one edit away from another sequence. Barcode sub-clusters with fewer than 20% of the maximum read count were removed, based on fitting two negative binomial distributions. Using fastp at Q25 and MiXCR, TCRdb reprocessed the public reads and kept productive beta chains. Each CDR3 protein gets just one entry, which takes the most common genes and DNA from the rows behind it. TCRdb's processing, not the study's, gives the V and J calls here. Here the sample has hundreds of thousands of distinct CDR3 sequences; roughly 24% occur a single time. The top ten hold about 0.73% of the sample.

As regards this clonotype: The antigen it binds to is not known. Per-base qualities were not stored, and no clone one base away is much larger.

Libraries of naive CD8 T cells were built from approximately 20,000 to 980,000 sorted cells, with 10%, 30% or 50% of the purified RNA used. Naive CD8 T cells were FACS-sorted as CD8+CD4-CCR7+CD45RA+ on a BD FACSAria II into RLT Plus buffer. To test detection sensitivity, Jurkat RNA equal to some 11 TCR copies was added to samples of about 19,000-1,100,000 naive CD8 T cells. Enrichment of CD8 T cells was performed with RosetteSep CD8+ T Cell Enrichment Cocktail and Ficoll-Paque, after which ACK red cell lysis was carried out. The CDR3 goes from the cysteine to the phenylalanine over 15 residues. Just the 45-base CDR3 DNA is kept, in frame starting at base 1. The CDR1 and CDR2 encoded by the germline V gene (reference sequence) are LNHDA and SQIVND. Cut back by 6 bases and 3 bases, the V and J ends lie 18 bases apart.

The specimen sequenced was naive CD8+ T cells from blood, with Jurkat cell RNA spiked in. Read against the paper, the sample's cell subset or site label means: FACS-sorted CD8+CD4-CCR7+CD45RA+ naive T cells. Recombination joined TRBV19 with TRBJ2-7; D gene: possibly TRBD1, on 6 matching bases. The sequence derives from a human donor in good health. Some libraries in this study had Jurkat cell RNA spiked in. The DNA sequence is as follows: TGTGCCAGTAGCACAGCCGGGACATCTAGCTACGAGCAGTACTTC. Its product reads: CASSTAGTSSYEQYF. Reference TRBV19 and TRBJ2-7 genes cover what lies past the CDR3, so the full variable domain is DGGITQSPKYLFRKEGQNVTLSCEQNLNHDAMYWYRQDPGQGLRLIYYSQIVNDFQKGDIAEGYSVSREKKESFPLTVTSAQKNPTAFYLCASSTAGTSSYEQYFGPGTRLTVT.